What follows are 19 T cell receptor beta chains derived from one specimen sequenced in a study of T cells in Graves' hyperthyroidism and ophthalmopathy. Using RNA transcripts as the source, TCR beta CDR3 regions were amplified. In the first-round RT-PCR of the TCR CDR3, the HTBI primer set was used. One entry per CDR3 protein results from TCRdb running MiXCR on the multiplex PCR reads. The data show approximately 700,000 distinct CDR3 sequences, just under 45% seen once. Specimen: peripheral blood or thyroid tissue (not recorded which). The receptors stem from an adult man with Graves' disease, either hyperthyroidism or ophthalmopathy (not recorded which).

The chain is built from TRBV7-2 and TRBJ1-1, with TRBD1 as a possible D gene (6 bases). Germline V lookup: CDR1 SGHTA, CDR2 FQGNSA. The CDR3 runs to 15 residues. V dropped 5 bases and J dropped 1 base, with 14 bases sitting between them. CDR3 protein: CASSQEGHANTEAFF. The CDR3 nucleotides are TGTGCCAGCAGCCAAGAGGGACACGCGAACACTGAAGCTTTCTTT. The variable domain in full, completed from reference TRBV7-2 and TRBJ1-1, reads GAGVSQSPSNKVTEKGKDVELRCDPISGHTALYWYRQSLGQGLEFLIYFQGNSAPDKSGLPSDRFSAERTGGSVSTLTIQRTQQEDSAVYLCASSQEGHANTEAFFGQGTRLTVV.

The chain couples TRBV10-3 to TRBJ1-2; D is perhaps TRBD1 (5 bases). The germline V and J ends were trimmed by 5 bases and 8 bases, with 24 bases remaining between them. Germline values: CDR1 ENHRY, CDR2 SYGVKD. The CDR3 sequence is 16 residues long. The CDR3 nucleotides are TGTGCCATCAGTTACTCGGCGACAGACCCCAAGGAGGGCTACACCTTC. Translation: CAISYSATDPKEGYTF.

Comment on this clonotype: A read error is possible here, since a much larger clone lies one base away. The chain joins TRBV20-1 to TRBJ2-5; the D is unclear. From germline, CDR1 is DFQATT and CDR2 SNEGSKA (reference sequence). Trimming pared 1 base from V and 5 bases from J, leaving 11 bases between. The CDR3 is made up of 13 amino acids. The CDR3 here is CSARGERRETQYF. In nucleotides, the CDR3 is TGCAGTGCTAGAGGTGAACGGCGTGAGACCCAGTACTTC.

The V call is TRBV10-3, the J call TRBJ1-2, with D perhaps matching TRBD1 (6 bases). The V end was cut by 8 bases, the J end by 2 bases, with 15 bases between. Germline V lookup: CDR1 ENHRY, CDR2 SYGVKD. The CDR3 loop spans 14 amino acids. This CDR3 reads CAIWAGASNYGYTF. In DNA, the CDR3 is TGTGCCATCTGGGCAGGGGCCTCAAACTATGGCTACACCTTC.

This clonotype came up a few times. CDR3 DNA: TGTGCCAGCAGCTCACGGGGGAAGAACACTGAAGCTTTCTTT. This sequence encodes CASSSRGKNTEAFF. The chain has TRBV5-8 and TRBJ1-1; weak D call: TRBD1 (5 bases). With 3 bases removed from V and 1 base from J, the gap between germline ends came to 10 bases. This CDR3 has 14 residues. CDR1 and CDR2 from the germline V gene are SGHTS and YDEGEE.

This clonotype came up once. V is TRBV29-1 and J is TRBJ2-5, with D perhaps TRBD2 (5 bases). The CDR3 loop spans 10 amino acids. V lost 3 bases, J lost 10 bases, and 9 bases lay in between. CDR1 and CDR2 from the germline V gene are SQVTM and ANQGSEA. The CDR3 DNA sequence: TGCAGCGTTGAGAGGGTCGGCCAGTACTTC. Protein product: CSVERVGQYF.

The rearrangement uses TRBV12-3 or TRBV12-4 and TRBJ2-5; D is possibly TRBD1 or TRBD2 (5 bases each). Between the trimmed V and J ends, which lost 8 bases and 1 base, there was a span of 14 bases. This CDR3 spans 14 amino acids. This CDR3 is CASRPGTAQETQYF. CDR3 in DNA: TGTGCCAGCCGCCCCGGGACGGCCCAAGAGACCCAGTACTTC.

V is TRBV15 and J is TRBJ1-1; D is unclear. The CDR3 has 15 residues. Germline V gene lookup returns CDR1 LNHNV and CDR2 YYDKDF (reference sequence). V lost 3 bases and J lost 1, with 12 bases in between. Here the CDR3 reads CATSRISGANTEAFF. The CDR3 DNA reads TGTGCCACCAGCAGGATTTCGGGAGCGAACACTGAAGCTTTCTTT.

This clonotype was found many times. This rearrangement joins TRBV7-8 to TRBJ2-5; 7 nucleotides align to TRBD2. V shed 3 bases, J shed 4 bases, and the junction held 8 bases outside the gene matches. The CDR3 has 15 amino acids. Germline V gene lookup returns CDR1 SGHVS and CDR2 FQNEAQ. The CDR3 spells CASSFVLAEGETQYF. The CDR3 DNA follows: TGTGCCAGCAGCTTTGTCCTAGCGGAGGGAGAGACCCAGTACTTC. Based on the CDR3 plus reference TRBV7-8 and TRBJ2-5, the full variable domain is GAGVSQSPRYKVAKRGQDVALRCDPISGHVSLFWYQQALGQGPEFLTYFQNEAQLDKSGLPSDRFFAERPEGSVSTLKIQRTQQEDSAVYLCASSFVLAEGETQYFGPGTRLLVL.

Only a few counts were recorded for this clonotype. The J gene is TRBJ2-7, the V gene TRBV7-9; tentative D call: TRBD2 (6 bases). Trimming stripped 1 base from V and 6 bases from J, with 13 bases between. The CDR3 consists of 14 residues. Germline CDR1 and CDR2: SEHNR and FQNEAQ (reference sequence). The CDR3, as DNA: TGTGCCAGCAGCTTAGATCGCGGGGAAGGCGAGCAGTACTTC. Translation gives CASSLDRGEGEQYF. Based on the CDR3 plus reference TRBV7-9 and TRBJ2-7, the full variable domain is DTGVSQNPRHKITKRGQNVTFRCDPISEHNRLYWYRQTLGQGPEFLTYFQNEAQLEKSRLLSDRFSAERPKGSFSTLEIQRTEQGDSAMYLCASSLDRGEGEQYFGPGTRLTVT.

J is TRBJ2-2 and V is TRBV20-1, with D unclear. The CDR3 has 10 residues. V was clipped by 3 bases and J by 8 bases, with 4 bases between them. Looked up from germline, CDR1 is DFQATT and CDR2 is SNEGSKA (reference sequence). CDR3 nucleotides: TGCAGTGCTAGTCTGGGGGAGCTGTTTTTT. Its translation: CSASLGELFF.

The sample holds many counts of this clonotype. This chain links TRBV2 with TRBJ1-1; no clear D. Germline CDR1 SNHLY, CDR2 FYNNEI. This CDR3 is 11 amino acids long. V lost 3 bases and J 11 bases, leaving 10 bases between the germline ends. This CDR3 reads CASSDEGLAFF. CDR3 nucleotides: TGTGCCAGCAGTGATGAAGGGTTGGCTTTCTTT.

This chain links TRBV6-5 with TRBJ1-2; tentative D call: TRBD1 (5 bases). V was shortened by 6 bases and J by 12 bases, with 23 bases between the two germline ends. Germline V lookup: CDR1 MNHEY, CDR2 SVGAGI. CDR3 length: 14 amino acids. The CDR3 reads CASRKQGRSGGHTF. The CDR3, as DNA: TGTGCCAGCAGGAAGCAGGGTAGGTCCGGCGGCCACACCTTC.

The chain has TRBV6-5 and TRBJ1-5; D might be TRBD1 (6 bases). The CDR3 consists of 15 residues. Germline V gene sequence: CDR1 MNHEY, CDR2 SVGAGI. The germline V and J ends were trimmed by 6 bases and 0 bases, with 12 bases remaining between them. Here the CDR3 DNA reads TGTGCCAGCAGAAGGACAGTCTATAGCAATCAGCCCCAGCATTTT. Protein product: CASRRTVYSNQPQHF.

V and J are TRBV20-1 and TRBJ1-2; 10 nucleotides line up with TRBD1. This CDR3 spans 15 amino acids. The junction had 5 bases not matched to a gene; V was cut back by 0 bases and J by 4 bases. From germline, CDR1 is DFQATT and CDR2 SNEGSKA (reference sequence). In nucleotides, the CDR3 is TGCAGTGCTAGAGATAGTCGGGACAGGGGCTATGGCTACACCTTC. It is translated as CSARDSRDRGYGYTF.

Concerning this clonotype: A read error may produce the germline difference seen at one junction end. The DNA for the CDR3 is TGTGCCAGCAGTTTTGACAGGGGAAAGAACGCTGAAGCTTTCTTT. Protein product: CASSFDRGKNAEAFF. The chain carries TRBV12-3 or TRBV12-4 and TRBJ1-1; TRBD1 agrees at 8 bases. The CDR3 is made up of 15 amino acids.

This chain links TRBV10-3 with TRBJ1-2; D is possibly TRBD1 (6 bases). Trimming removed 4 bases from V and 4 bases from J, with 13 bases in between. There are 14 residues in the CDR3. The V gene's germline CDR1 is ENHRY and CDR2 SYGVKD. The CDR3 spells CAISVEGGLYGYTF. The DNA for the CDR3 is TGTGCCATCAGTGTGGAAGGGGGGCTCTATGGCTACACCTTC.

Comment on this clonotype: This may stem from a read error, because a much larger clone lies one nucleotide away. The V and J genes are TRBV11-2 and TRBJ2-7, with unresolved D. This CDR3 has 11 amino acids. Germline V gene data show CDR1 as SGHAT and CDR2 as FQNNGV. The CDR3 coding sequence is TGTGCCAGCACGAACGTCGGTGAGCAGTGCTTC. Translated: CASTNVGEQCF.

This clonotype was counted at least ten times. The DNA of the CDR3 is TGTGCCAGCAGCGTTGGGCTGGTCGGCGGGGAGACCCAGTACTTC. Translating it yields CASSVGLVGGETQYF. V gene TRBV9 combines with J gene TRBJ2-5; D might be TRBD2 (5 bases). The V and J ends lost 2 bases and 5 bases respectively, with 16 bases between them. CDR1 and CDR2 (germline): SGDLS, YYNGEE. There are 15 residues in the CDR3. Combining the CDR3 with reference TRBV9 and TRBJ2-5 gives the whole variable domain DSGVTQTPKHLITATGQRVTLRCSPRSGDLSVYWYQQSLDQGLQFLIQYYNGEERAKGNILERFSAQQFPDLHSELNLSSLELGDSALYFCASSVGLVGGETQYFGPGTRLLVL.